The T cell receptor (beta chain) described here comes from a study of T cell changes during pregnancy in multiple sclerosis. Germline V gives CDR1 LNHDA, CDR2 SQIVND (reference sequence). The ends were cut back, 7 bases at V and 5 bases at J, with 12 bases in the middle. The CDR3 runs to 13 residues. This table comes from immunoSEQ multiplex PCR, and its TCRdb copy is limited to in-frame clones, with some not included. The profile shows tens of thousands of clones, 92% of them singletons. The receptor comes from a female donor in good health, enrolled as a control in a pregnancy study. This specimen was peripheral blood, taken in the first trimester of pregnancy. This chain uses TRBV19 with TRBJ1-5; a possible D gene is TRBD1 (5 bases). The CDR3 DNA follows: TGTGCCAGTAAATTCAGGGCCGATCAGCCCCAGCATTTT. This gives the protein CASKFRADQPQHF.